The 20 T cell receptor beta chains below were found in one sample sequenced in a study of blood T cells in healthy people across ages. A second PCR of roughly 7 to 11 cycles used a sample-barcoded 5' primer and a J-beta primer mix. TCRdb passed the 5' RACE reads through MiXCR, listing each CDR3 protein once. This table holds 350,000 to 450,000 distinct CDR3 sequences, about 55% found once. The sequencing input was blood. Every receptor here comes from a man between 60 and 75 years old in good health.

The CDR3 bases are TGTGCCATCAGCCGGGACAGGGGTTACGAGCAGTACTTC. Translation: CAISRDRGYEQYF. J is TRBJ2-7 and V is TRBV10-3; TRBD1 matches 10 bases. The CDR3 sequence is 13 residues long. J gave up 4 bases and V 6 bases, and 3 bases lay outside the gene matches. CDR1 is ENHRY, CDR2 SYGVKD, per germline.

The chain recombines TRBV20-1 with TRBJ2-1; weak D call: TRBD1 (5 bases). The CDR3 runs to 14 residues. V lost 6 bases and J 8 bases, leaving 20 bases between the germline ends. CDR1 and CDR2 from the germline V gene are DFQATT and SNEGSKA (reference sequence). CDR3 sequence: CSAPIREEGDEQFF. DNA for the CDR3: TGCAGTGCCCCAATCAGGGAAGAAGGGGATGAGCAGTTCTTC.

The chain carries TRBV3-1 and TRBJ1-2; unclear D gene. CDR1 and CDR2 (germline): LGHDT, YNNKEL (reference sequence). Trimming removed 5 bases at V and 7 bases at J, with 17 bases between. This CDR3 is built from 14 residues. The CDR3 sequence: CASSLMGSSRGYTF. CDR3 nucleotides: TGTGCCAGCAGCTTGATGGGGAGTTCCCGTGGCTACACCTTC.

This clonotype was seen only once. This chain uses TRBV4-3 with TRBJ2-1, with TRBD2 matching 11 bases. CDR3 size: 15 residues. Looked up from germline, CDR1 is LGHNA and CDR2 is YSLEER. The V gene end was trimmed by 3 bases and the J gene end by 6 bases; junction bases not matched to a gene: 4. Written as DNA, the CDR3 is TGCGCCAGCAGCCAGGGACTAGCGGCCTCCAATGAGCAGTTCTTC. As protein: CASSQGLAASNEQFF.

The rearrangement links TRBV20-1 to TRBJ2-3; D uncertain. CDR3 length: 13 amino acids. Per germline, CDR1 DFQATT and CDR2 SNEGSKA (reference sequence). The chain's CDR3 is CSRLGSRTDTQYF. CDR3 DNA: TGCAGCCGCTTGGGTTCTCGCACAGATACGCAGTATTTT.

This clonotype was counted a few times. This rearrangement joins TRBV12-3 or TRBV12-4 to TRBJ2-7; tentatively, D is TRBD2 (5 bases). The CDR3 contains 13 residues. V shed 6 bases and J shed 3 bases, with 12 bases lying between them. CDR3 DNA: TGTGCCAGCAGCCACACTAGGTACTACGAGCAGTACTTC. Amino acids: CASSHTRYYEQYF.

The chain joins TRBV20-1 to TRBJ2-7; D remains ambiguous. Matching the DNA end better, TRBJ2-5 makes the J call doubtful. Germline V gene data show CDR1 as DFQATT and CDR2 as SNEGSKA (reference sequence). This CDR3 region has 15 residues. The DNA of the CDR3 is TGCAGTGCTAGAGATGAGATCCAGCCTGAAGAGACCCAGTACTTC. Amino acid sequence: CSARDEIQPEETQYF.

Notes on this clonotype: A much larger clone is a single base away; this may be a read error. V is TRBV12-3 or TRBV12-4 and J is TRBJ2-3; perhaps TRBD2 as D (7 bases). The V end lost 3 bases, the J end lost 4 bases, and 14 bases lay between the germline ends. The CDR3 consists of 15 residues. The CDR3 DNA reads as TGTGCCAGCAGTTTCGGGAGAGGGGGGGCAGATACGCAGTATTTT. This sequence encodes CASSFGRGGADTQYF.

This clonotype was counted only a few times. The CDR3 bases are TGTGCCAGCAGCTTAGCGTCGGAGTCCTACGAGCAGTACTTC. Protein: CASSLASESYEQYF. This chain uses TRBV7-2 with TRBJ2-7; D unresolved. Germline V gene lookup returns CDR1 SGHTA and CDR2 FQGNSA. The V end was cut by 0 bases, the J end by 1 base, with 7 bases between. This CDR3 is built from 14 residues.

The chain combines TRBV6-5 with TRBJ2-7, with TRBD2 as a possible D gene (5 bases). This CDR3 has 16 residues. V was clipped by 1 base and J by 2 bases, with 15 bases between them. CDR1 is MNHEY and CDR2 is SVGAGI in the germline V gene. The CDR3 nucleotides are TGTGCCAGCAGTTACTTAGGACGAGCGGATCCCTACGAGCAGTACTTC. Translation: CASSYLGRADPYEQYF.

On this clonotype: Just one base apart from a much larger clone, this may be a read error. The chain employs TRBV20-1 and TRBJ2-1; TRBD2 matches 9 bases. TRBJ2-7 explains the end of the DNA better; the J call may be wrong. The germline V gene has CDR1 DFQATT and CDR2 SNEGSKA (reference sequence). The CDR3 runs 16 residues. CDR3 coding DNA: TGCAGTGCTAGAGAGGAGGGGACTAGCAGATACAATGAGCAGTACTTC. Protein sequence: CSAREEGTSRYNEQYF.

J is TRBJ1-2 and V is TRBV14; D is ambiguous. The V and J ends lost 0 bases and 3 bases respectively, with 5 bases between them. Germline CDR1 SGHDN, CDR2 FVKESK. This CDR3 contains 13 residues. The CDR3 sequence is CASSQEVYYGYTF. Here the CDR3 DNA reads TGTGCCAGCAGCCAAGAGGTCTACTATGGCTACACCTTC.

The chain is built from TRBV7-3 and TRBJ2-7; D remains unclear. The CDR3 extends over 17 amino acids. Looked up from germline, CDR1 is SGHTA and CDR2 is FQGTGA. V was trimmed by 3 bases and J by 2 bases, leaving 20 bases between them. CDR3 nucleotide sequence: TGTGCCAGCAGCTTTCCTTTTGGGATAGGAAAAGCCTACGAGCAGTACTTC. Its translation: CASSFPFGIGKAYEQYF.

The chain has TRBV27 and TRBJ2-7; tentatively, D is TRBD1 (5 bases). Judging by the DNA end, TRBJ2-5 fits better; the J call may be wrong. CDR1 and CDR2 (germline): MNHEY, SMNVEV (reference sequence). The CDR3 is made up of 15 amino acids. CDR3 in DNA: TGTGCCAGCAGTTTATTTTGGTCAGGGCGGGAGACCCAGTACTTC. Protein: CASSLFWSGRETQYF.

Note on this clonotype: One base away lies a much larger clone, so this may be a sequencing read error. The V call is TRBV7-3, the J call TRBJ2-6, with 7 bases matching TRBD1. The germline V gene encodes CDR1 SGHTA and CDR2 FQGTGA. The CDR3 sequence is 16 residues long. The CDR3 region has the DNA TGTACCAGCAGCCCAGGGGGTAGCTCTGGGGCCAACGTCCTGACTTTC. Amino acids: CTSSPGGSSGANVLTF.

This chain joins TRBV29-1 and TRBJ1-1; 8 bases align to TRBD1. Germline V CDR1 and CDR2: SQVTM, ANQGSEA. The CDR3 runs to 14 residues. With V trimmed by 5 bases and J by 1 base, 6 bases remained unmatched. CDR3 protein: CSVTPGGGNTEAFF. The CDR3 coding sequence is TGCAGCGTTACCCCAGGGGGCGGGAACACTGAAGCTTTCTTT.

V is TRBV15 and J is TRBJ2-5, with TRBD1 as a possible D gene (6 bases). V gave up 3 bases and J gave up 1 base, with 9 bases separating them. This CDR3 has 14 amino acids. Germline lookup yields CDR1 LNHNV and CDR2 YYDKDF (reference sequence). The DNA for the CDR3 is TGTGCCACCAGCAGGGGACATCCCCAAGAGACCCAGTACTTC. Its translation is CATSRGHPQETQYF.

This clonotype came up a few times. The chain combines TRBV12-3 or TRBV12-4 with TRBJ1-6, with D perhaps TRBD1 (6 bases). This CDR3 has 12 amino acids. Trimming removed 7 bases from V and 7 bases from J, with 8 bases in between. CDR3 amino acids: CASNDRNSPLHF. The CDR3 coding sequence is TGTGCCAGCAACGACAGGAATTCACCCCTCCACTTT.

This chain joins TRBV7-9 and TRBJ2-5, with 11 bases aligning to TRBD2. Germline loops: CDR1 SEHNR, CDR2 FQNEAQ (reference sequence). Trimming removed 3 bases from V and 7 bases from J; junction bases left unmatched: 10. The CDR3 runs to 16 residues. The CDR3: CASSFGASGGSGTQYF. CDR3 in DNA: TGTGCCAGCAGCTTCGGTGCTAGCGGGGGGTCAGGGACCCAGTACTTC.

The CDR3 nucleotides are TGTGCCAGCAGCCCCCGACAGGGACCCGGGGAAGCTTTCTTT. It is translated as CASSPRQGPGEAFF. V gene TRBV7-2 combines with J gene TRBJ1-1, with 7 bases aligning to TRBD1. The CDR3 is 14 amino acids. Germline values: CDR1 SGHTA, CDR2 FQGNSA. The trim removed 5 bases at V and 8 bases at J, leaving 11 bases unmatched.